This TCR beta chain was captured in a study of T cell clonotyping in hematopoietic cell transplantation. The length of the CDR3 is 13 residues. Trimming took off 0 bases at V and 6 bases at J, with 9 bases between the two ends. Germline V gene lookup returns CDR1 SEHNR and CDR2 FQNEAQ (reference sequence). Blood collection times were about day -28 and days 30, 100, 180 posttransplant. TCRdb's table, derived via immunoSEQ multiplex PCR, lists solely in-frame clones and lacks some. The sample contains approximately 6,200 clones, over 90% of which appear only once. Study-level findings and limits: At the given depth, recipient repertoires were over 95% de novo clonotypes. Graft donor and pretransplant recipient Inverse Simpson Index values predicted broader posttransplant TCR diversity.

As regards this clone: What it binds is not known.

The sequence derives from a female patient in her 50s who had an allogeneic stem cell transplant from an unrelated donor, so T cells may come from the graft donor. Some clones in this sample may be carry-over from other donors' samples. This chain joins TRBV7-9 and TRBJ2-7, with D unresolved. Sequences were derived from peripheral blood mononuclear cells, sampled 100 days after allogeneic stem cell transplant. CDR3 coding DNA: TGTGCCAGCAGCTTAGCGCCTCACGTCGAGCAGTACTTC. Its translation: CASSLAPHVEQYF.